This T cell receptor (beta chain) was sequenced in a study of cytomegalovirus exposure and HLA in healthy donors. Notes on the study in general: Several V segments, TRBV6-2 and TRBV6-3 among them, could not be told apart and were dropped. Sequencing artifact likely explains a cluster of highly shared sequence variants.

Note on this clone: Its target is not known.

The CDR3 spans 17 residues. Germline CDR1 ENHRY, CDR2 SYGVKD. J gave up 8 bases and V 0 bases, and 7 bases lay outside the gene matches. 60 Vbeta and 13 Jbeta primers were used in PCR. Profiled with immunoSEQ multiplex PCR; TCRdb holds only in-frame clones, not every one. The table includes roughly 190,000 clones, about 86% detected once. The receptor was derived from a man between 35 and 55 years old in good health and CMV-seropositive. V usage is TRBV10-3 and J usage is TRBJ2-1, with 13 bases fitting TRBD2. Input material: PBMCs. CDR3 loop: CAISESLGTSGMDEQFF. Written as DNA, the CDR3 is TGTGCCATCAGTGAGTCGTTAGGGACTAGCGGGATGGATGAGCAGTTCTTC.